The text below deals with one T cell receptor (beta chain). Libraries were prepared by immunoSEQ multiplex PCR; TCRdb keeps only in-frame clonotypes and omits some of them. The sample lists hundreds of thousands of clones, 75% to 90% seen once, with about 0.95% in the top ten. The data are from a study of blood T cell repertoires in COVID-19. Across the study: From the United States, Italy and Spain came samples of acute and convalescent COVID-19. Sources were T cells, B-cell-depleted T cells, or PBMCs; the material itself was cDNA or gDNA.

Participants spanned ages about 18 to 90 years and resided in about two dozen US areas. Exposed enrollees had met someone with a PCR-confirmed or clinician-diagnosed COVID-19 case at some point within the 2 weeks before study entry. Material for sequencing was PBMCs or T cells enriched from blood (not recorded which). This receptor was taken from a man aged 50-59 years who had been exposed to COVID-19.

The CDR3 loop reads CASSVDQTGTGNEKLFF. As DNA, the CDR3 is TGTGCCAGCAGTGTAGACCAAACCGGGACAGGAAATGAAAAACTGTTTTTT. This chain links TRBV25-1 with TRBJ1-4; 8 bases map to TRBD1. Per the germline V gene, CDR1 is MGHDK and CDR2 is SYGVNS. V lost 4 bases, J lost 5 bases, and 12 bases stayed unmatched. The CDR3 covers 17 residues.